These 15 T cell receptor beta chains share one sample of origin, sequenced in a study of cytomegalovirus exposure and HLA in healthy donors. Researchers ran the PCR with 60 Vbeta and 13 Jbeta primers. The protocol was immunoSEQ multiplex PCR, while the TCRdb copy is restricted to in-frame clones and leaves out a portion. The profile covers around 130,000 clones, with about 71% appearing a single time and about 2.6% taken by the ten largest. The sample was PBMCs. These receptors were collected from a woman in her sixties in good health and CMV-seropositive.

V is TRBV29-1 and J is TRBJ2-3, with D possibly TRBD1 on 5 matching bases. The CDR3 sequence is 15 residues long. V was shortened by 7 bases and J by 2 bases, with 19 bases between the two germline ends. From germline, CDR1 is SQVTM and CDR2 ANQGSEA. Here the CDR3 DNA reads TGCAGCGCTGGTAGACGTCCAGGGTCCACAGATACGCAGTATTTT. The encoded protein is CSAGRRPGSTDTQYF.

V is TRBV5-4 and J is TRBJ1-3; no definite D call. Trimming pared 2 bases from V and 0 bases from J, leaving 6 bases between. Germline CDR1 reads SGHNT; CDR2 reads YYREEE (reference sequence). The CDR3 spans 14 residues. In DNA, the CDR3 is TGTGCCAGCAGCTTAGGACTCTCTGGAAACACCATATATTTT. Amino acids: CASSLGLSGNTIYF.

The chain recombines TRBV5-6 with TRBJ2-3, with D possibly TRBD1 on 6 matching bases. CDR3 length: 16 amino acids. Trimming cost V 2 bases and J 1 base, with 14 bases left between them. Germline loops: CDR1 SGHDT, CDR2 YYEEEE. The CDR3 loop is CASSLQGVLGTDTQYF. CDR3 sequence (DNA): TGTGCCAGCAGCTTACAGGGTGTGTTGGGCACAGATACGCAGTATTTT.

The CDR3 nucleotides are TGCGCCAGCAGTCCGACAGGGGGGGAGACCCAGTACTTC. This sequence encodes CASSPTGGETQYF. V usage is TRBV10-1 and J usage is TRBJ2-5; 9 bases align to TRBD1. This CDR3 has 13 amino acids. After removal of 5 bases from V and 5 bases from J, the junction contained 3 bases not matched to a gene. The germline CDR1 and CDR2 sequences are WNHNN and SYGVQD (reference sequence).

The rearrangement uses TRBV13 and TRBJ1-1; D not resolved. CDR1 PRHDT and CDR2 FYEKMQ come from the germline V gene (reference sequence). V was shortened by 7 bases and J by 1 base, with 7 bases between the two germline ends. This CDR3 comprises 12 residues. CDR3 DNA sequence: TGTGCCAGCACGGCGGCGAACACTGAAGCTTTCTTT. Encoded protein: CASTAANTEAFF.

Only a few counts were recorded for this clone. The genes are TRBV27 and TRBJ2-7; the D gene is possibly TRBD1 (6 bases). The germline V gene has CDR1 MNHEY and CDR2 SMNVEV (reference sequence). Trimming left V 6 bases short and J 5 bases short, with 17 bases between. The CDR3 sequence is 14 residues long. The CDR3 DNA reads as TGTGCCAGCAGCTCCCAGGGGACCCACCACGAGCAGTACTTC. This sequence encodes CASSSQGTHHEQYF.

This chain joins TRBV19 and TRBJ1-4; D is possibly TRBD1 (5 bases). The CDR3 totals 14 residues. CDR1 LNHDA and CDR2 SQIVND come from the germline V gene (reference sequence). The V gene lost 6 bases and the J gene lost 9 bases, with 17 bases spanning the gap. The CDR3 here is CASSPQGARQKLFF. The CDR3 nucleotides are TGTGCCAGTAGCCCCCAAGGGGCCCGCCAAAAACTGTTTTTT. Variable domain in full (rest from reference TRBV19 and TRBJ1-4): DGGITQSPKYLFRKEGQNVTLSCEQNLNHDAMYWYRQDPGQGLRLIYYSQIVNDFQKGDIAEGYSVSREKKESFPLTVTSAQKNPTAFYLCASSPQGARQKLFFGSGTQLSVL.

This chain connects TRBV5-1 to TRBJ2-2; 7 bases are shared with TRBD2. This CDR3 is built from 14 residues. Per germline, CDR1 SGHRS and CDR2 YFSETQ. V lost 3 bases, J lost 10 bases, and 9 bases stayed unmatched. CDR3 amino acids: CASSSLERGMELFF. The CDR3 coding sequence is TGCGCCAGCAGCTCCCTCGAGCGGGGTATGGAGCTGTTTTTT.

The chain uses TRBV2 and TRBJ2-7; perhaps TRBD2 as D (6 bases). Germline V gene data show CDR1 as SNHLY and CDR2 as FYNNEI. Trimming took 6 bases from V and 5 from J, leaving 17 bases between them. The CDR3 runs 14 residues. The DNA for the CDR3 is TGTGCCAGCAGGGGGACTTACGAACGAAACGAGCAGTACTTC. This gives the protein CASRGTYERNEQYF.

This clone has just a few counts. The J gene is TRBJ2-1, the V gene TRBV5-1; 9 bases fit TRBD2. The J segment lost 5 bases and the V segment lost 1 base, leaving 7 bases of the junction unmatched. CDR1 SGHRS and CDR2 YFSETQ come from the germline V gene. The CDR3 loop spans 16 amino acids. The CDR3: CASSLRASGTNNEQFF. CDR3 sequence (DNA): TGCGCCAGCAGCTTGAGGGCTAGCGGGACCAACAATGAGCAGTTCTTC. Together with reference TRBV5-1 and TRBJ2-1, the CDR3 gives the full variable domain: KAGVTQTPRYLIKTRGQQVTLSCSPISGHRSVSWYQQTPGQGLQFLFEYFSETQRNKGNFPGRFSGRQFSNSRSEMNVSTLELGDSALYLCASSLRASGTNNEQFFGPGTRLTVL.

The chain recombines TRBV25-1 with TRBJ1-1; 8 bases align to TRBD1. The CDR3 runs to 15 residues. V lost 1 base and J lost 2; bases outside the gene matches: 3. The germline V gene has CDR1 MGHDK and CDR2 SYGVNS. In DNA form, the CDR3 reads TGTGCCAGCAGTGAATCGGGACAGGCAAACACTGAAGCTTTCTTT. Amino acid sequence: CASSESGQANTEAFF.

The V call is TRBV5-1, the J call TRBJ1-2, with TRBD1 as a possible D gene (6 bases). The CDR3 consists of 13 residues. CDR1 is SGHRS, CDR2 YFSETQ, per germline. Trimming stripped 4 bases from V and 5 bases from J, with 12 bases between. CDR3 nucleotides: TGCGCCAGCAGCGATAGGACAGCATATGGCTACACCTTC. As protein: CASSDRTAYGYTF.

The gene calls are TRBV7-9 and TRBJ2-6; 8 bases align to TRBD2. Germline CDR1 SEHNR, CDR2 FQNEAQ (reference sequence). The CDR3 spans 18 residues. The trim removed 1 base at V and 0 bases at J, leaving 5 bases unmatched. This CDR3 reads CASSLEVLAGSGANVLTF. CDR3 DNA sequence: TGTGCCAGCAGCTTAGAGGTGCTAGCGGGCTCTGGGGCCAACGTCCTGACTTTC.

The chain joins TRBV19 to TRBJ2-2, with a tentative D call TRBD1 (6 bases). The V and J ends lost 11 bases and 7 bases respectively, with 8 bases between them. The CDR3 runs 10 residues. Germline V CDR1 and CDR2: LNHDA, SQIVND (reference sequence). This chain's CDR3 is CAEGGGELFF. The CDR3 DNA is TGTGCCGAAGGGGGCGGGGAGCTGTTTTTT.

The V gene is TRBV7-6, the J gene TRBJ2-5; possible D gene TRBD1, 5 bases. V was shortened by 8 bases and J by 10 bases, with 11 bases between the two germline ends. CDR1 and CDR2 from the germline V gene are SGHVS and FNYEAQ. The CDR3 is 10 residues long. The chain's CDR3 is CASQGLVQYF. Here the CDR3 DNA reads TGTGCCAGCCAGGGTCTGGTCCAGTACTTC.